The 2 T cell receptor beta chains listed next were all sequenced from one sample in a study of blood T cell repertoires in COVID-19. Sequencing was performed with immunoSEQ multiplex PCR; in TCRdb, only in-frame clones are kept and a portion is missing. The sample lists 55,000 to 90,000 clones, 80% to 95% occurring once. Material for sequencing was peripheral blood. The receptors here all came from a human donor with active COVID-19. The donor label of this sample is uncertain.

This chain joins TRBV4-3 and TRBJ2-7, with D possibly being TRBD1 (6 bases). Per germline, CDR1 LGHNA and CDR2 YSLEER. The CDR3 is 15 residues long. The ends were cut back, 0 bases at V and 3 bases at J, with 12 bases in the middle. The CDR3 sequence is CASSQDIRTVYEQYF. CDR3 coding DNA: TGCGCCAGCAGCCAAGATATTAGGACAGTCTACGAGCAGTACTTC.

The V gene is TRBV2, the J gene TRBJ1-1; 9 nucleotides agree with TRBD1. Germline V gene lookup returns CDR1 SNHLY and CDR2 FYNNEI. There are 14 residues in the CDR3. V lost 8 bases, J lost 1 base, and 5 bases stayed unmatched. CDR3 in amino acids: CASLQGAANTEAFF. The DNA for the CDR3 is TGTGCCAGCCTACAGGGGGCCGCGAACACTGAAGCTTTCTTT.